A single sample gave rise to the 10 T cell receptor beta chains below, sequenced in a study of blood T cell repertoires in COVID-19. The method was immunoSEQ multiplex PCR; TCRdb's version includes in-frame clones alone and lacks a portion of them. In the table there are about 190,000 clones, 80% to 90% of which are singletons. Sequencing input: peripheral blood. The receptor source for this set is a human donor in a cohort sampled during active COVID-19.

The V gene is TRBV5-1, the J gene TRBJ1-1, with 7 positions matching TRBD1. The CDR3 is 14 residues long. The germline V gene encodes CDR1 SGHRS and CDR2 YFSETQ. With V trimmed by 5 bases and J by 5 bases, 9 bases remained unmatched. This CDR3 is CASRIGGGRTEAFF. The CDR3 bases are TGCGCCAGCAGAATAGGGGGCGGTCGGACTGAAGCTTTCTTT.

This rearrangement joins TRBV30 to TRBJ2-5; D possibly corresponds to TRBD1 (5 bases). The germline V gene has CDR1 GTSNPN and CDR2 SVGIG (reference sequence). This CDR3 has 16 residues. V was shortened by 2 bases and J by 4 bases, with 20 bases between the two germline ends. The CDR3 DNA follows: TGTGCCTGGAGTAGGGGAAAGGGCAGAGGAGCAGAGACCCAGTACTTC. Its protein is CAWSRGKGRGAETQYF. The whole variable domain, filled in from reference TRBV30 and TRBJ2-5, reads SQTIHQWPATLVQPVGSPLSLECTVEGTSNPNLYWYRQAAGRGLQLLFYSVGIGQISSEVPQNLSASRPQDRQFILSSKKLLLSDSGFYLCAWSRGKGRGAETQYFGPGTRLLVL.

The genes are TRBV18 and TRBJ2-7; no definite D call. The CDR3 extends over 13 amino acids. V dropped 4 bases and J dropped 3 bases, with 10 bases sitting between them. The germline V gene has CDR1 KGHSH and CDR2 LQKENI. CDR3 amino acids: CASSLAVNYEQYF. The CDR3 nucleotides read TGTGCCAGCTCACTTGCAGTGAACTACGAGCAGTACTTC.

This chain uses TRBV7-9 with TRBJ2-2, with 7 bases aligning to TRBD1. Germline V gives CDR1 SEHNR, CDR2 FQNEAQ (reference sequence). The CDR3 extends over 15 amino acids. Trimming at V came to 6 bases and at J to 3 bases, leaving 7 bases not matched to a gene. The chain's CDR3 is CASRTDRTYTGELFF. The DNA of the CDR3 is TGTGCCAGCAGGACGGACAGGACATACACCGGGGAGCTGTTTTTT.

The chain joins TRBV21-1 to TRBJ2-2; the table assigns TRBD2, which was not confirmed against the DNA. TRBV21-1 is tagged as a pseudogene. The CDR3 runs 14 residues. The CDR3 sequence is CATSPWRDTGELFF. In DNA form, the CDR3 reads TGTGCCACCTCCCCATGGAGGGACACCGGGGAGCTGTTTTTT.

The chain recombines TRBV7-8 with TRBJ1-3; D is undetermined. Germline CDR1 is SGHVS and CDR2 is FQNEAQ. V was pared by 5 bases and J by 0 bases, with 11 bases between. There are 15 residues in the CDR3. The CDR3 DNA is TGTGCCAGCAGCCGCGCAACGAGCTCTGGAAACACCATATATTTT. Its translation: CASSRATSSGNTIYF.

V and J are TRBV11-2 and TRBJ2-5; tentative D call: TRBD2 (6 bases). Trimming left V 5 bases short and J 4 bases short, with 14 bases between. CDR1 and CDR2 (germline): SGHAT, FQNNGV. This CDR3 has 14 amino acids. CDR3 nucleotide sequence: TGTGCCAGCAGCCGGACTCGACTAGGAGAGACCCAGTACTTC. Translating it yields CASSRTRLGETQYF.

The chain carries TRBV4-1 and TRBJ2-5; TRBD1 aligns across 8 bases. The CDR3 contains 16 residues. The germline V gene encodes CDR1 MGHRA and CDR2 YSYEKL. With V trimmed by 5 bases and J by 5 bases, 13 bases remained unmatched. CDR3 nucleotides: TGCGCCAGCAGCAAATCACGAGACAGGGGATTTGAGACCCAGTACTTC. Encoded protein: CASSKSRDRGFETQYF.

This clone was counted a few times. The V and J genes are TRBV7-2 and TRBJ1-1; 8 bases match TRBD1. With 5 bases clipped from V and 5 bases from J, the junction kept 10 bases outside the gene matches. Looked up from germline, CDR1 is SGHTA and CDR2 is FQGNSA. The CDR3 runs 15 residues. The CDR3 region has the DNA TGTGCCAGCAGCCCTAGCAGGGGGCCGGGTACTGAAGCTTTCTTT. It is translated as CASSPSRGPGTEAFF.

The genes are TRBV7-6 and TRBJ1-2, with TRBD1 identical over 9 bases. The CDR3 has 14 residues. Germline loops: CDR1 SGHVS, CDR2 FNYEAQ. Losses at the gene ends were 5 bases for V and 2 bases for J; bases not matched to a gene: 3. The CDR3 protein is CASSQGTGNYGYTF. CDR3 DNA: TGTGCCAGCAGCCAAGGGACAGGGAACTATGGCTACACCTTC.